A selection of T cell receptor beta chains follows, all from one sample in a study of blood T cell repertoires in COVID-19. Libraries were prepared by immunoSEQ multiplex PCR; TCRdb keeps only in-frame clonotypes and omits some of them. In the table there are 30,000 to 35,000 clones, 83% of which are singletons. The source material was peripheral blood. These TCRs come from a man aged 50-60 years with acute or convalescent COVID-19. CDR3s include the opening cysteine and the closing phenylalanine or tryptophan. The order of the fields is clone size, J gene, D gene, V gene, CDR3 DNA, CDR3 protein. A D gene is named only where the DNA matches it firmly. The listing skips clone size in some rows; elsewhere it reads once, few, many or a size class.

>once|TRBJ1-4|-|TRBV28
TGTGCCAGCAGGACAGTCCGACCTAATGAAAAACTGTTTTTT
CASRTVRPNEKLFF
>-|TRBJ2-5|-|TRBV10-3
TGTGCCATCTCCATTCGGGGGATAGAGACCCAGTACTTC
CAISIRGIETQYF
>-|TRBJ2-7|TRBD1|TRBV10-3
TGTGCCATCAGTGGGGACAGTGCTAACTACGAGCAGTACTTC
CAISGDSANYEQYF
>-|TRBJ1-2|TRBD1|TRBV15
TGTGCCACCAGCAGGGGGACAGGCTCAGCTAACTATGGCTACACCTTC
CATSRGTGSANYGYTF
>-|TRBJ1-6|-|TRBV11-2
TGTGCCAGCAGCTTACGGGGCGGGAGGAGCTCCTATAATTCACCCCTCCACTTT
CASSLRGGRSSYNSPLHF
>-|TRBJ2-2|TRBD1|TRBV2
TGTGCCAGCAATTGGCGACAGGGGCTCTATCTTCTCAGGGGATACCGGGGAGCTGTTTTT
CASNWRQGLYLLRGYRGAVF
>-|TRBJ2-1|TRBD2|TRBV2
TGTGCCAGCAGTGAACCCCGACTAGCGGGAGGGCCTAGTCGTGGGTACAATGAGCAGTTCTTC
CASSEPRLAGGPSRGYNEQFF
>-|TRBJ2-4|-|TRBV12-5
TGTGCTAGTGGTCACGACAGGCCAGCCAAAAACATTCAGTACTTC
CASGHDRPAKNIQYF
>few|TRBJ2-7|-|TRBV6-1
TGTGCCAGCAGTGATGGAGGGGATGAGATTTACGAGCAGTACTTC
CASSDGGDEIYEQYF
>-|TRBJ1-5|-|TRBV7-8
-
CASSLALFGSDDGNQPQHF
>-|TRBJ2-7|TRBD2|TRBV20-1
TGCAGTGCTAGTAGCGGGACCGTGTCTGGGCCCTACGAGCAGTACTTC
CSASSGTVSGPYEQYF
>-|TRBJ2-2|TRBD1|TRBV29-1
TGCAGCGTTAAATCCGGGACAGCGAACACCGGGGAGCTGTTTTTT
CSVKSGTANTGELFF
>-|TRBJ2-3|-|TRBV6-6
TGTGCCAGCAGTTGGCTAGGGGAGGCTACCACAGATACGCAGTATTTT
CASSWLGEATTDTQYF
>-|TRBJ1-2|-|TRBV27
TGTGCCAGCAGTTTTGGGCCGAACTATGGCTACACCTTC
CASSFGPNYGYTF
>-|TRBJ1-6|TRBD1|TRBV27
TGTGCCAGCAGGGGACAGGGGGCGAGGAATTCACCCCTCCACTTT
CASRGQGARNSPLHF
>-|TRBJ2-5|-|TRBV4-1
TGCGCCAGCAGCCCCTACGGGGCGGGATCCACTCAAGAGACCCAGTACTTC
CASSPYGAGSTQETQYF
>-|TRBJ2-5|-|TRBV9
TGTGCCAGCAGCCTCCGAGGATACGTGGAAGAGACCCAGTACTTC
CASSLRGYVEETQYF
>-|TRBJ2-6|-|TRBV5-1
TGCGCCAGTAGCCTCAGGGAAAGCTCTGGGGCCAACGTCCTGACTTTC
CASSLRESSGANVLTF
>-|TRBJ2-7|TRBD2|TRBV10-3
TGTGCCATCAGTGATAGGGGAGGGCATCGGAGATCCTACGAGCAGTACTTC
CAISDRGGHRRSYEQYF
>-|TRBJ2-7|-|TRBV7-9
TGTGCCAGCAGCTCAGTCTCCTACGAGCAGTACTTC
CASSSVSYEQYF
>-|TRBJ1-1|-|TRBV5-6
TGTGCCAGCAGCTCCCCTCCGAACACTGAAGCTTTCTTT
CASSSPPNTEAFF
>-|TRBJ2-7|TRBD2|TRBV6-1
TGTGCCAGCAGTGACCCAGGGACTAGCGGCTCCTACGAGCAGTACTTC
CASSDPGTSGSYEQYF
>once|TRBJ2-2|TRBD2|TRBV6-4
TGTGCCAGCAGTGAACGGGGGGGGAACACCGGGGAGCTGTTTTTT
CASSERGGNTGELFF
>-|TRBJ2-1|TRBD2|TRBV6-5
TGTGCCGGGCGAGCGGGGGGGCCCCTCAATGAGCAGTTCTTC
CAGRAGGPLNEQFF
>-|TRBJ1-4|TRBD1|TRBV29-1
TGCAGCGTTGAAGGGGGACAGGGGAGGGCTAATGAAAAACTGTTTTTT
CSVEGGQGRANEKLFF
>-|TRBJ1-2|-|TRBV30
TGTGCCTGGAGTTCAGGGCAGGGAGCGGGTACCGACGGCTACACCTTC
CAWSSGQGAGTDGYTF
>few|TRBJ2-7|TRBD2|TRBV10-1
TGCGCCAGCACTCGACTCCTACTAGCGGGGCTCCTCTACGAGCAGTACTTC
CASTRLLLAGLLYEQYF
>-|TRBJ2-3|TRBD2|TRBV4-2
TGTGCCAGCAGCCAAGCATGGCGGACTAGCTCAGGCACAGATACGCAGTATTTT
CASSQAWRTSSGTDTQYF
>once|TRBJ1-2|TRBD1|TRBV6-5
TGTGCCAGCAGATATTTACCGGGACAGGGTTATGGCTACACCTTC
CASRYLPGQGYGYTF
>once|TRBJ2-3|TRBD2|TRBV3-1/TRBV3-2
TGTGCCAGCAGCGAAGGCGGGGGGGCAGAAGATACGCAGTATTTT
CASSEGGGAEDTQYF
>-|TRBJ2-3|TRBD2|TRBV4-1
TGCGCCAGCAGTCTTGGACTAGCGGGGGGGCAATCAGATACGCAGTATTTT
CASSLGLAGGQSDTQYF
>-|TRBJ1-2|TRBD1|TRBV7-9
TGTGCCAGCAGTTCTCTTGACAGGGTTGAAGGCTACACCTTC
CASSSLDRVEGYTF